This TCR beta chain emerged from a study of early T cells in non-severe SARS-CoV-2 infection. Looking at the study overall: Sequencing of unsorted whole blood was done on bulk RNA, leaving chains unpaired. Points from the study as a whole: Missing private and CD4 specificities, VDJdb matching favored anti-spike CD8 responses.

Per germline, CDR1 SNHLY and CDR2 FYNNEI. The CDR3 runs 13 residues. The V gene lost 7 bases and the J gene lost 0 bases, with 10 bases spanning the gap. Unique molecular identifiers tagged individual cDNA molecules. From the 5' RACE reads, TCRdb called clonotypes with MiXCR, one entry per CDR3 protein. The profile shows around 83,000 distinct CDR3 sequences, more than 10% of them singletons. This clonotype was seen only a few times. Its antigen remains unknown. The chain joins TRBV2 to TRBJ2-7; D may be TRBD2 (5 bases). Source: whole blood, taken at baseline. The sequence derives from an adult who was a healthcare worker with PCR-confirmed SARS-CoV-2 infection or an uninfected control (not recorded which). In nucleotides, the CDR3 is TGTGCCAGCAACGGGGATAGCTCCTACGAGCAGTACTTC. Protein sequence: CASNGDSSYEQYF.